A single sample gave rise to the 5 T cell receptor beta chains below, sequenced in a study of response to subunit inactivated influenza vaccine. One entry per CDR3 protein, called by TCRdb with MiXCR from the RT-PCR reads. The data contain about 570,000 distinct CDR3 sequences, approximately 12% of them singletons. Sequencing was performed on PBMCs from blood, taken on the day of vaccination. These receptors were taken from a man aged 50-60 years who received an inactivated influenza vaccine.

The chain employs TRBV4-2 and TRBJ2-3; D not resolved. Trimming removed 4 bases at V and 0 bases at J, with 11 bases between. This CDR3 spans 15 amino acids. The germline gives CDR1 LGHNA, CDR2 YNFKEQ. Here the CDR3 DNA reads TGTGCCAGCAGCCGCGGAACCTTCAGCACAGATACGCAGTATTTT. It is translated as CASSRGTFSTDTQYF.

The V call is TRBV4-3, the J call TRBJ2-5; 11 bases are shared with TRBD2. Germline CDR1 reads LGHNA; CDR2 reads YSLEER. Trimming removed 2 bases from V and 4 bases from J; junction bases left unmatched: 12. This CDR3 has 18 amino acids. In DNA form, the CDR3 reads TGCGCCAGCAGCCAAAACCTAGCGGGAGGAACCCGGATAGAGACCCAGTACTTC. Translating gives CASSQNLAGGTRIETQYF.

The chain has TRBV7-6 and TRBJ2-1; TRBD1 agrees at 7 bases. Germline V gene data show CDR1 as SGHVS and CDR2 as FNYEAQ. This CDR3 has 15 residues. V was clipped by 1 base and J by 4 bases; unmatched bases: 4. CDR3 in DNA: TGTGCCAGCAGCTTAGGGGGACAGTCATACAATGAGCAGTTCTTC. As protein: CASSLGGQSYNEQFF.

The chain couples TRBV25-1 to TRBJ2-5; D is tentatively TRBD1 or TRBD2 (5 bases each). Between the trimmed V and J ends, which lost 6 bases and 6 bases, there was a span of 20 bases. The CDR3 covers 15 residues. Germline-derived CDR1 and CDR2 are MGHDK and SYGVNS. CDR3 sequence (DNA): TGTGCCAGCAGCGCCGCGGGCGAGGGGAGACAGACCCAGTACTTC. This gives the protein CASSAAGEGRQTQYF.

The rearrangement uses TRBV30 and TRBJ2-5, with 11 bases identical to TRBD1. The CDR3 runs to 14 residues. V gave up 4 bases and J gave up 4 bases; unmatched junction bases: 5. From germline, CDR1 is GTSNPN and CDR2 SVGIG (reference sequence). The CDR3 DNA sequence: TGTGCCTGGAACTTGGGACAGGGGGGAGAGACCCAGTACTTC. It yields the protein CAWNLGQGGETQYF.